This TCR beta chain came from a study of CD8 T cells in Susac syndrome. When the RNA was reverse transcribed, random hexamers were used with an input of about 0.45 to 1 ug. Coverage of TCR beta CDR3 amplification by immunoSEQ multiplex PCR extended to 54 Vbeta and 13 Jbeta. TCRdb fed the immunoSEQ multiplex PCR reads into MiXCR, producing one record per CDR3 protein. The table lists 90,000 to 150,000 distinct CDR3 sequences, around 90% of them singletons, with approximately 0.13% in the top ten. The CDR3 is made up of 16 amino acids. Looked up from germline, CDR1 is MNHNS and CDR2 is SASEGT. The trim removed 6 bases at V and 2 bases at J, leaving 9 bases unmatched. Sequencing targeted TCR beta in blood CD8+ and CD4+ T cells. TEMRA cells were FACS-enriched, and CD8+ and CD4+ T cells were isolated negatively.

The material sequenced was CD4+ T cells from PBMCs. The origin of this receptor is a human donor in good health. This chain uses TRBV6-1 with TRBJ1-5; 8 nucleotides align to TRBD1. In DNA form, the CDR3 reads TGTGCCAGCAGAGGCAGGGGGCCCGTAGGCAATCAGCCCCAGCATTTT. Translated, it gives CASRGRGPVGNQPQHF.